These 5 T cell receptor beta chains were all obtained from the same sample, sequenced in a study of blood T cell repertoires in COVID-19. Repertoires were generated with immunoSEQ multiplex PCR, while TCRdb's copy carries only in-frame clones and drops some. The sample includes about 140,000 clones, 80% to 85% of them seen just once. Sequenced input: peripheral blood. The receptors originated from a man aged 25 to 40 with COVID-19, enrolled during active disease.

The chain recombines TRBV28 with TRBJ2-3; a possible D gene is TRBD2 (5 bases). V lost 7 bases, J lost 0 bases, and 32 bases lay in between. Germline CDR1 is MDHEN and CDR2 is SYDVKM. CDR3 size: 21 residues. The CDR3 bases are TGTGCCAGCACCGCATGGAGCGGATCCTCCTCGTCGTTGTTAAGCACAGATACGCAGTATTTT. It encodes CASTAWSGSSSSLLSTDTQYF.

This chain uses TRBV6-5 with TRBJ2-3; no firm D call. The CDR3 has 16 residues. Germline assignment: CDR1 MNHEY and CDR2 SVGAGI. Between the trimmed V and J ends, which lost 0 bases and 2 bases, there was a span of 12 bases. CDR3 region: CASSYSSPQDTDTQYF. The DNA of the CDR3 is TGTGCCAGCAGTTACTCGAGCCCCCAAGACACAGATACGCAGTATTTT.

The chain has TRBV11-2 and TRBJ2-7; D is unclear. CDR3 length equals 13 residues. Trimming took 5 bases from V and 7 from J, leaving 15 bases between them. Germline CDR1 and CDR2: SGHAT and FQNNGV. The CDR3 spells CASSRALVAEQYF. Written as DNA, the CDR3 is TGTGCCAGCAGCCGCGCTCTAGTCGCGGAGCAGTACTTC.

The J gene is TRBJ2-3, the V gene TRBV28, with 10 bases that match TRBD1. Germline loops: CDR1 MDHEN, CDR2 SYDVKM. V shed 4 bases and J 2 bases; nucleotides not matched to a gene: 6. The CDR3 has 16 residues. The CDR3 bases are TGTGCCAGCAGTTCCCCCGGGACAGGGGACACAGATACGCAGTATTTT. It is translated as CASSSPGTGDTDTQYF.

There are a few counts of this clone. V and J are TRBV3-1 (or the pseudogene TRBV3-2) and TRBJ2-1; TRBD2 aligns across 8 bases. The CDR3 runs to 16 residues. Unmatched junction bases numbered 13, after V lost 4 bases and J lost 8 bases. The germline V gene encodes CDR1 LGHDT and CDR2 YNNKEL (reference sequence). The CDR3 region is CASSLPWGTGGDEQFF. In DNA, the CDR3 is TGTGCCAGCAGCCTACCATGGGGTACCGGGGGGGATGAGCAGTTCTTC.